The clone carrying this TCR beta chain showed up many times. Germline V gene lookup returns CDR1 MNHNS and CDR2 SASEGT. The ends were cut back, 5 bases at V and 4 bases at J, with 9 bases in the middle. This CDR3 is 14 amino acids long. Inclusion characteristics of ophthalmopathy patients comprised a Clinical Activity Score of at least 3, a NOSPECS grade of at least 4, and duration under 3 months. The entry originates in a study of T cells in Graves' hyperthyroidism and ophthalmopathy. There were TCR beta CDR3 regions amplified from RNA transcripts. The HTBI primer set served for first-round RT-PCR of the TCR CDR3. TCRdb used MiXCR to reprocess the multiplex PCR reads, holding one entry per CDR3 protein. The profile covers about 640,000 distinct CDR3 sequences, with around 20% appearing a single time and over 30% taken by the ten largest.

The J gene is TRBJ1-6, the V gene TRBV6-1, with D hard to call. The receptor's source is a man aged 30-40 years with Graves' ophthalmopathy. The sequenced sample was blood. This chain's CDR3 is CASSLQLYNSPLHF. For the CDR3, the DNA is TGTGCCAGCAGTTTACAACTGTATAATTCACCCCTCCACTTT.